The sequence of this T cell receptor beta chain was determined in a study of cytomegalovirus exposure and HLA in healthy donors. The study, taken as a whole, reports: Most TCR sequences were rare, but some public TCRs occurred in many donors. Follow-up analysis found HLA locus-dependent TCR association rates, highest for DRB1 and lowest for HLA-C.

As to this clone: Its target is unknown.

The germline V gene encodes CDR1 SEHNR and CDR2 FQNEAQ (reference sequence). V lost 2 bases and J 3 bases, leaving 8 bases between the germline ends. This CDR3 is 14 amino acids long. It was with 60 Vbeta and 13 Jbeta primers that the PCR ran. Assay: immunoSEQ multiplex PCR; the TCRdb copy retains only in-frame clones and omits some. The table shows about 200,000 clones, with 82% occurring only once. The clonotype originates from a woman aged 18-29 years in good health and CMV-seronegative. The chain has TRBV7-9 and TRBJ1-5; D is uncertain. The sample comprised PBMCs. Here the CDR3 reads CASSLLGDNQPQHF. In nucleotides, the CDR3 is TGTGCCAGCAGCTTACTGGGAGACAATCAGCCCCAGCATTTT.